Described below is a single T cell receptor beta chain sequence and its context. Its antigen is as yet unknown. The table came from immunoSEQ multiplex PCR; TCRdb's copy has only in-frame clones and leaves some out. The sample has around 150,000 clones; 89% are singletons. This specimen belongs to a study of cytomegalovirus exposure and HLA in healthy donors. Background on the study: In a later analysis, it was reported that the roughly 120 validation repertoires had been produced on the same platform as the 690 or so repertoires belonging to the first cohort.

Whole-study findings and limits: With high specificity and sensitivity, the classifier reportedly diagnosed cytomegalovirus status. Most TCR sequences were rare, but some public TCRs occurred in many donors. A later analysis found first-cohort TCR clusters tended to co-occur in the 120 validation repertoires.

Germline V gene sequence: CDR1 MGHDK, CDR2 SYGVNS. V was cut by 4 bases and J by 4 bases, with 22 bases left in between. CDR3 length equals 17 residues. The chain joins TRBV25-1 to TRBJ1-1; D might be TRBD1 (5 bases). The source is a woman younger than 30 in good health and CMV-seropositive. The sequenced material came from PBMCs. The CDR3 here is CASSGSLGASLGTEAFF. CDR3 coding DNA: TGTGCCAGCAGTGGATCGCTAGGGGCCTCCTTGGGCACTGAAGCTTTCTTT.